These T cell receptor beta chains were read from a single sample in a study of blood T cell repertoires in COVID-19. Profiling relied on immunoSEQ multiplex PCR, and the TCRdb table lists in-frame clones only, not all of them. In the table there are 200,000 to 250,000 clones, approximately 80% of which are singletons. The source material was peripheral blood. The source of these receptors is a man older than 75 with acute or convalescent COVID-19. The CDR3 runs from the conserved cysteine through the conserved F or W. Fields, in order: V gene, J gene, clone size, D gene, CDR3 DNA, CDR3 protein. D genes are given only for firm matches. Rows may omit the clone size; those that give it use once, few, many or a size class.

>TRBV27|TRBJ2-7|NA|TRBD1
TGTGCCAGCAGCCACCCAGCGGGACAGGGGTCCTACGAGCAGTACTTC
CASSHPAGQGSYEQYF
>TRBV4-2|TRBJ2-1|once|NA
TGTGCCAGCAGCCAAGAGGCGGGCAATGAGCAGTTCTTC
CASSQEAGNEQFF
>TRBV5-6|TRBJ2-1|NA|TRBD1
TGTGCCAGCAGCCGCCTGGACAGGGCGCCCTACAATGAGCAGTTCTTC
CASSRLDRAPYNEQFF
>TRBV6-4|TRBJ1-6|NA|NA
TGTGCCAGCAGTCCAGGGCCAGACGGGTATTCACCCCTCCACTTT
CASSPGPDGYSPLHF
>TRBV5-4|TRBJ1-5|NA|TRBD1
TGTGCCAGCAGCTTCGACAGGGATCAGCCCCAGCATTTT
CASSFDRDQPQHF
>TRBV2|TRBJ2-7|NA|TRBD1
TGTGCCAGCAGTGGACAGGGGGACGAGCAGTACTTC
CASSGQGDEQYF
>TRBV12-3/TRBV12-4|TRBJ1-2|NA|TRBD1
TGTGCCAGCAGACACACAGGGGGGGGCTACACCTTC
CASRHTGGGYTF
>TRBV14|TRBJ1-6|NA|NA
TGTGCCAGCAGCCAAGATTCCTCGCGCTCCTATAATTCACCCCTCCACTTT
CASSQDSSRSYNSPLHF
>TRBV28|TRBJ1-6|few|NA
TGTGCCAGCAGGATCAGGGTTGGATCACCCCTCCACTTT
CASRIRVGSPLHF
>TRBV7-3|TRBJ2-7|NA|NA
TGTGCCAGCAGCCCGGTGGCGGGCTACGAGCAGTACTTC
CASSPVAGYEQYF
>TRBV6-2/TRBV6-3|TRBJ2-1|NA|NA
TGTGCCAGCAGTTCCCGTGATGAGCAGTTCTTC
CASSSRDEQFF
>TRBV24-1|TRBJ2-1|NA|TRBD1
TGTGCCACCAGTGATTTGACAGGGGGCTCCTACAATGAGCAGTTCTTC
CATSDLTGGSYNEQFF
>TRBV5-1|TRBJ2-3|NA|NA
TGCGCCAGCAGCTTGGGGGGCTTCTTTGCCACAGATACGCAGTATTTT
CASSLGGFFATDTQYF
>TRBV2|TRBJ2-3|NA|TRBD2
TGTGCCAGCATTCGCGGGAGGTCTAGCACAGATACGCAGTATTTT
CASIRGRSSTDTQYF
>TRBV5-4|TRBJ1-1|NA|TRBD1
TGTGCCAGCAGTTTAATACAGGGGGTGAACACTGAAGCTTTCTTT
CASSLIQGVNTEAFF
>TRBV28|TRBJ2-7|NA|NA
TGTGCCAGCAGTCTAAACCCCTACGAGCAGTACTTC
CASSLNPYEQYF
>TRBV12-5|TRBJ1-1|NA|TRBD1
TGTGCTAGTGGGCTGGGACAGGGGAAAGCTTTCTTT
CASGLGQGKAFF
>TRBV7-9|TRBJ1-4|NA|NA
TGTGCCAGCAGCTTACCCCCCTTCCAGTATGAAAAACTGTTTTTT
CASSLPPFQYEKLFF
>TRBV7-8|TRBJ2-1|NA|NA
TGTGCCAGCAGCTTAGTACAGGTGGTCATCGATGAGCAGTTCTTC
CASSLVQVVIDEQFF
>TRBV2|TRBJ1-5|NA|TRBD1
TGTGCCAGCAGTGGAGGACAGGGGTTGGGGAGCAATCAGCCCCAGCATTTT
CASSGGQGLGSNQPQHF
>TRBV4-1|TRBJ2-1|NA|NA
TGCGCCAGCAGCCAAAGGGGAAAAGACCTTAGGCTCAATGAGCAGTTCTTC
CASSQRGKDLRLNEQFF
>TRBV18|TRBJ2-7|NA|TRBD1
TGTGCCAGCTCCCAGGGGGTACGCTACGAGCAGTACTTC
CASSQGVRYEQYF
>TRBV28|TRBJ1-3|NA|NA
TGTGCCAGCAGGCCTGCCTCGACAGGTAGGAGAAACACCATATATTTT
CASRPASTGRRNTIYF
>TRBV27|TRBJ1-6|NA|TRBD1
TGTGCCAGCAGACGGACAGGGGAGGTAAATTCACCCCTCCACTTT
CASRRTGEVNSPLHF
>TRBV6-5|TRBJ2-3|NA|NA
TGTGCCAGTGGAATTACGGGGACAGATACGCAGTATTTT
CASGITGTDTQYF
>TRBV5-1|TRBJ2-7|few|TRBD1
TGCGCCAGCAGCAACCGGGACAGGGCCTCCTACGAGCAGTACTTC
CASSNRDRASYEQYF
>TRBV28|TRBJ2-7|NA|TRBD2
TGTGCCAGCAGAGCGGCGGGAGGGGGAGATTACGAGCAGTACTTC
CASRAAGGGDYEQYF